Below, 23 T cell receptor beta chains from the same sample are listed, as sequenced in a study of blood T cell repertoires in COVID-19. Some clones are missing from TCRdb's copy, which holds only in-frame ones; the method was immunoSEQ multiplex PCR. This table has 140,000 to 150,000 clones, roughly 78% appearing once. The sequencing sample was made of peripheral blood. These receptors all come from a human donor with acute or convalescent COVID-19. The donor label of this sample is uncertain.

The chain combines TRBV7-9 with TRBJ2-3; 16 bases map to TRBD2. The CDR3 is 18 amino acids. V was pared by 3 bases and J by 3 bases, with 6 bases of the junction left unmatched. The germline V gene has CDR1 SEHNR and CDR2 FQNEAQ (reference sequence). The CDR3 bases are TGTGCCAGCAGCTTTCCCTTGGGACTAGCGGGGGGGACAGATACGCAGTATTTT. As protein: CASSFPLGLAGGTDTQYF.

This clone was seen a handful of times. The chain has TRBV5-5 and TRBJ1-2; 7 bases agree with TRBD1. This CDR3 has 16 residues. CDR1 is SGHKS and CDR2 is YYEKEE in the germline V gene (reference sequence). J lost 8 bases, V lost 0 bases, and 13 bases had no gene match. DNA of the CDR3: TGTGCCAGCAGCTTGGAGACAGGGACTGCGGTGGTAGGCTACACCTTC. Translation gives CASSLETGTAVVGYTF.

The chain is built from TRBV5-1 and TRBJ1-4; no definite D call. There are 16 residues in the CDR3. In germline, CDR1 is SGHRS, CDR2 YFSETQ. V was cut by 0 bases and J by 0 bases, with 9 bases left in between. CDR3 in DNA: TGCGCCAGCAGCTTGGGGCAGATTTCAACTAATGAAAAACTGTTTTTT. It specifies CASSLGQISTNEKLFF.

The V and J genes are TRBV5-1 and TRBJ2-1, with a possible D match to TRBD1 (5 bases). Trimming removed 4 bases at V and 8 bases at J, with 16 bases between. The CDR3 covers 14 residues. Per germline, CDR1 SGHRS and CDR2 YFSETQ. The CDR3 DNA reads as TGCGCCAGCAGCCAAGACGCCGGCAGGGATGAGCAGTTCTTC. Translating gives CASSQDAGRDEQFF.

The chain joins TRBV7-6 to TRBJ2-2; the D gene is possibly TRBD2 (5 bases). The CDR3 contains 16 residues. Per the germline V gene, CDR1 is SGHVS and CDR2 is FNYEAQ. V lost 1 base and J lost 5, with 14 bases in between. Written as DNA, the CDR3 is TGTGCCAGCAGCTTAGAGAACGCGGGTGGGACCGGGGAGCTGTTTTTT. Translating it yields CASSLENAGGTGELFF. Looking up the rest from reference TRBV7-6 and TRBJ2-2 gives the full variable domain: GAGVSQSPRYKVTKRGQDVALRCDPISGHVSLYWYRQALGQGPEFLTYFNYEAQQDKSGLPNDRFSAERPEGSISTLTIQRTEQRDSAMYRCASSLENAGGTGELFFGEGSRLTVL.

The CDR3 region has the DNA TGTGCCAGCAGTGAGCACAGGGGGCATGGCTACACCTTC. Residues: CASSEHRGHGYTF. The chain links TRBV2 to TRBJ1-2, with 9 positions matching TRBD1. This CDR3 has 13 amino acids. The germline V gene has CDR1 SNHLY and CDR2 FYNNEI. The junction had 2 bases not matched to a gene; V was cut back by 3 bases and J by 6 bases.

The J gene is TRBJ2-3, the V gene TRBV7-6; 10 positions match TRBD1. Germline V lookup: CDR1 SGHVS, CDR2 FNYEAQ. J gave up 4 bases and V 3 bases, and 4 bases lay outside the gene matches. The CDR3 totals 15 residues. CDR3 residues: CASSFQTGGADTQYF. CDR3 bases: TGTGCCAGCAGCTTCCAGACAGGGGGCGCAGATACGCAGTATTTT. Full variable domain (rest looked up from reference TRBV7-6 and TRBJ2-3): GAGVSQSPRYKVTKRGQDVALRCDPISGHVSLYWYRQALGQGPEFLTYFNYEAQQDKSGLPNDRFSAERPEGSISTLTIQRTEQRDSAMYRCASSFQTGGADTQYFGPGTRLTVL.

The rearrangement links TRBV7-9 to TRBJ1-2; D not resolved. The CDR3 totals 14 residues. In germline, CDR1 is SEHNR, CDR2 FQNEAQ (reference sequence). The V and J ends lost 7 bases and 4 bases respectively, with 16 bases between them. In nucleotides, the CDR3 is TGTGCCAGCATCCACGTCCCCGGAGGCTATGGCTACACCTTC. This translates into CASIHVPGGYGYTF.

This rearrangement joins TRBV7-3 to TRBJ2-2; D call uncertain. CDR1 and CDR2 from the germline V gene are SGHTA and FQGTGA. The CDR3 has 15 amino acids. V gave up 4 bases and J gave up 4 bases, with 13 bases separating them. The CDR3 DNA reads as TGTGCCAGCAGCTCCAAGAGGCCGAGCACCGGGGAGCTGTTTTTT. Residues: CASSSKRPSTGELFF.

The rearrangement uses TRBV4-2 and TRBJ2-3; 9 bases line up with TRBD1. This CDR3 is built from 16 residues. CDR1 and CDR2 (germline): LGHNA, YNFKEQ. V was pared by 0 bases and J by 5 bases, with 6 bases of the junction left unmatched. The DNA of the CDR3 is TGTGCCAGCAGCCAAGAAAAGGGACAGGGCGTAGATACGCAGTATTTT. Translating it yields CASSQEKGQGVDTQYF.

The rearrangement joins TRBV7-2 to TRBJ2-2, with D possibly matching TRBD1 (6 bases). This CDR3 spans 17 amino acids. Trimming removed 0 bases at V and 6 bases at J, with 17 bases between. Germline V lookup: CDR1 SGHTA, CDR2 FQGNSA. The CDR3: CASSLARTGIDPGELFF. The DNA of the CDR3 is TGTGCCAGCAGCTTAGCGCGCACAGGGATCGATCCCGGGGAGCTGTTTTTT. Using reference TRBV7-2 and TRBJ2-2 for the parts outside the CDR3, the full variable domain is GAGVSQSPSNKVTEKGKDVELRCDPISGHTALYWYRQSLGQGLEFLIYFQGNSAPDKSGLPSDRFSAERTGGSVSTLTIQRTQQEDSAVYLCASSLARTGIDPGELFFGEGSRLTVL.

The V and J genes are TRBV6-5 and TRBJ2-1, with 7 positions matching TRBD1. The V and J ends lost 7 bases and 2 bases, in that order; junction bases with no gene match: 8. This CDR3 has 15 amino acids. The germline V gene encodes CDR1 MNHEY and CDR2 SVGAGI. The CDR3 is CASKPGTATYNEQFF. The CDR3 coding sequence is TGTGCCAGCAAGCCCGGGACAGCAACCTACAATGAGCAGTTCTTC.

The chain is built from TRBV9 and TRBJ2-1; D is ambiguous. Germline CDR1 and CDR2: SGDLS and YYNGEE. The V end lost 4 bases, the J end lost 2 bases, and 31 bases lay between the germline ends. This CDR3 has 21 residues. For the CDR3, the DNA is TGTGCCAGCAGCCGATACCACATAAGCGTAAGTCAGCTAAACGCCTACAATGAGCAGTTCTTC. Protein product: CASSRYHISVSQLNAYNEQFF.

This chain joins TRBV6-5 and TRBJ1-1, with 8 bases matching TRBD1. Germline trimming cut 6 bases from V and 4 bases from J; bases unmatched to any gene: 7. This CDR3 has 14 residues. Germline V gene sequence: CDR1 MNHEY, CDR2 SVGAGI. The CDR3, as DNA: TGTGCCAGCAGCGCCCTTACAGGGGGCACTGAAGCTTTCTTT. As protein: CASSALTGGTEAFF.

The CDR3 bases are TGCGCCAGCAGCTTGGGGGGCAGGGGAGAGACCCAGTACTTC. Its translation: CASSLGGRGETQYF. The gene calls are TRBV5-1 and TRBJ2-5; maybe TRBD1 (6 bases). Germline CDR1 reads SGHRS; CDR2 reads YFSETQ. Trimming removed 0 bases from V and 4 bases from J, with 10 bases in between. The CDR3 runs to 14 residues.

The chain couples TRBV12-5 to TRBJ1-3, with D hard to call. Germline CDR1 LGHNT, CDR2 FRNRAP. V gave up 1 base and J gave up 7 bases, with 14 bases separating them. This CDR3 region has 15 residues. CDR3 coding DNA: TGTGCTAGTGGTTTGGGATCCGTGGAGGCCAACACCATATATTTT. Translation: CASGLGSVEANTIYF.

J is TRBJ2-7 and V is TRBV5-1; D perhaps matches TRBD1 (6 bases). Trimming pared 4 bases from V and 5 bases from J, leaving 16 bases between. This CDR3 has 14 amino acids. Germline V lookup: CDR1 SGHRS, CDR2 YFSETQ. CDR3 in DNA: TGCGCCAGCAGCCTACAGGGTATGCGGGACGAGCAGTACTTC. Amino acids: CASSLQGMRDEQYF.

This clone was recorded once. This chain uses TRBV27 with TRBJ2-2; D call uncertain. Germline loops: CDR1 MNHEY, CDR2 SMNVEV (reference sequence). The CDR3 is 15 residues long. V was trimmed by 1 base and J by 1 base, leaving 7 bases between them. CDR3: CASSLLSGNTGELFF. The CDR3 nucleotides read TGTGCCAGCAGTTTATTGTCCGGGAACACCGGGGAGCTGTTTTTT.

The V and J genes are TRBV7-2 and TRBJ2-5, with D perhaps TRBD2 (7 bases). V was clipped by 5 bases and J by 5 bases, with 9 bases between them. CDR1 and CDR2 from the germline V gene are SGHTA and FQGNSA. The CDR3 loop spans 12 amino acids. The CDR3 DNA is TGTGCCAGCAGCGGGGGGGCCGAGACCCAGTACTTC. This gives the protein CASSGGAETQYF.

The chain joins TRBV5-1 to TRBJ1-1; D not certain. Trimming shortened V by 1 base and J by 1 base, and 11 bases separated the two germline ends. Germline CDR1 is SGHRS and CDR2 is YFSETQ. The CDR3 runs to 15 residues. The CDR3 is CASSLSYSSNTEAFF. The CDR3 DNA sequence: TGCGCCAGCAGCTTGAGTTACAGTTCGAACACTGAAGCTTTCTTT.

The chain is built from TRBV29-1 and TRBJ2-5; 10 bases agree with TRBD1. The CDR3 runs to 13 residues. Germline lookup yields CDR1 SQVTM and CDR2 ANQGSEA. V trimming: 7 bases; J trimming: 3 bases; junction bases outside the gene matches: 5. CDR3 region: CSALGTGEETQYF. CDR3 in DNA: TGCAGCGCTCTAGGGACAGGGGAAGAGACCCAGTACTTC.

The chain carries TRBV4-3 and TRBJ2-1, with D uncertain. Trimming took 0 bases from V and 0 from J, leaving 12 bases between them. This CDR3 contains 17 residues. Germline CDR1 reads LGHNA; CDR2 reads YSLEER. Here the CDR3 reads CASSQEFTHRSYNEQFF. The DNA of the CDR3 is TGCGCCAGCAGCCAAGAATTTACTCACCGCTCCTACAATGAGCAGTTCTTC.

The CDR3 here is CASSRTGQTNQPQHF. DNA for the CDR3: TGCGCCAGCAGCCGGACGGGACAGACGAATCAGCCCCAGCATTTT. The V and J genes are TRBV4-1 and TRBJ1-5; 7 bases map to TRBD1. With V trimmed by 4 bases and J by 4 bases, 7 bases remained unmatched. The germline V gene has CDR1 MGHRA and CDR2 YSYEKL. The CDR3 is 15 amino acids.